The rows below give T cell receptor beta chains drawn from one sample of a study of vaccination and CD4 T cells after COVID-19. Their antigen targets remain unknown. TCRdb analysed the PCR reads with MiXCR anew, one entry per CDR3 protein. Of about 6,500 distinct CDR3 sequences detected, roughly 44% appear once; the ten largest clones hold roughly two fifths. Sequenced sample: CD4+ T cells from blood, cultured in vitro. The receptors were gathered from a human donor in good health. Each CDR3 is given with its conserved first and last residue. A D gene is named only where the DNA matches it firmly.

D	V	CDR3
TRBD1	TRBV7-2	CASSPRGSRETQYF
NA	TRBV21-1	CASSKAGLAGGADTQYF
NA	TRBV20-1	CSARGDGGQPQHF
NA	TRBV6-1	CASSEVLFRGYGYTF
TRBD2	TRBV7-2	CASSYDAWGGDEQYF
TRBD1	TRBV6-5	CASSSDRDNQPQHF
NA	TRBV7-8	CASRLDSWRENEQYF
NA	TRBV6-1	CASSPGVTEAFF
TRBD1	TRBV4-3	CASSQAGGLNTEAFF
TRBD1	TRBV2	CASRRDRVSYEQYF
NA	TRBV7-6	CASSRIGAGVPHEQFF
TRBD2	TRBV28	CASSLSGSGRGELFF
TRBD1	TRBV28	CASGPGTGDTEAFF
NA	TRBV9	CASSVATTEGGYTF
TRBD1	TRBV12-3/TRBV12-4	CASSPHPPGQGGTGELFF
TRBD2	TRBV6-1	CASSHVAGSQFF
NA	TRBV7-9	CASSLVSGTGTYEQYF
NA	TRBV19	CASSRGTFGNTIYF
TRBD1	TRBV12-3/TRBV12-4	CASNQQGWGEQYF
TRBD1	TRBV7-2	CASSLDEDRGIQQYF
TRBD1	TRBV7-2	CASSLVGGTGGNEQYF
NA	TRBV15	CATRRASSTDTQYF
NA	TRBV12-3/TRBV12-4	CASSSRGSGETQYF
NA	TRBV20-1	CSAGPAAYGETQYF
TRBD2	TRBV20-1	CSARLAGRETQYF
NA	TRBV7-2	CASSTGSAETQYF
NA	TRBV6-4	CASSVEAVRATGELFF
NA	TRBV20-1	CSARDRGNTGELFF
TRBD2	TRBV5-1	CASSIGLAVYTDTQYF
NA	TRBV4-1	CASSQVTAPHEQFF
TRBD1	TRBV6-1	CASSALQGGLEAFF
NA	TRBV12-3/TRBV12-4	CASSLRDDGAGELFF
TRBD1	TRBV19	CASRTTGTGGYQPQHF
TRBD1	TRBV20-1	CSARSRTGGTEAFF
NA	TRBV19	CASSLQGGNNSPLHF
TRBD2	TRBV6-2/TRBV6-3	CASSPLSGGLSSGANVLTF
TRBD2	TRBV19	CASSNSPGGEQYF
TRBD1	TRBV18	CASSPNPTGQGNQPQHF
NA	TRBV6-1	CASSATGNYSYTF
NA	TRBV25-1	CASSEELHYGYTF
NA	TRBV6-2/TRBV6-3	CASRPYRAGDTGELFF
TRBD1	TRBV27	CASSIRQGNPYEQYF